The sequence of this T cell receptor beta chain was determined in a study of CD4 T cells in relation to SARS-CoV-2 and coronaviruses. The CDR3 loop spans 12 amino acids. Germline V CDR1 and CDR2: ENHRY, SYGVKD. V dropped 8 bases and J dropped 2 bases, with 10 bases sitting between them. The data were produced by immunoSEQ multiplex PCR, yet TCRdb's version contains in-frame clones alone and is incomplete. Among approximately 50,000 clones listed, about 92% were seen once. This clone occurred a few times. Sequencing used naive CD4+ T cells from PBMCs. Subset denoted: naive CD4+ T cells isolated by negative enrichment. The sequence was collected from an adult with COVID-19. The V gene is TRBV10-3, the J gene TRBJ2-7; a weak D match, TRBD2 (5 bases). Written as DNA, the CDR3 is TGTGCCATCGGACGGGAACCCTACGAGCAGTACTTC. Amino acid sequence: CAIGREPYEQYF.